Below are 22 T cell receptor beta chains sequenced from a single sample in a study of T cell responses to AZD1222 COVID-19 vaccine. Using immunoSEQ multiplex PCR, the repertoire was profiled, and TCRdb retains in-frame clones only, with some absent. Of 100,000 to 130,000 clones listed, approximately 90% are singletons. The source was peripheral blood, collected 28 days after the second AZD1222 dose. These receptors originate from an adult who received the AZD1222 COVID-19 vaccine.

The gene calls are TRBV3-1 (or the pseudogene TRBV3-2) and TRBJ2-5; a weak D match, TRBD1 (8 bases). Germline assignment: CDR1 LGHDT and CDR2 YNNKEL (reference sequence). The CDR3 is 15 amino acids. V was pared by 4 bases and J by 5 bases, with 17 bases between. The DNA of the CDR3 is TGTGCCAGCAGCCTCGTAGGGAGGGACAGGGAGACCCAGTACTTC. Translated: CASSLVGRDRETQYF.

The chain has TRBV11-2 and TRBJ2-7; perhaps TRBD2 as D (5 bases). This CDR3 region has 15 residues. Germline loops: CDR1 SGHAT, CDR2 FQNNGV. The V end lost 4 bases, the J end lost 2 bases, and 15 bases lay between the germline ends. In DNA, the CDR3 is TGTGCCAGCAGCTCGCCCCGGGGAATTACCTACGAGCAGTACTTC. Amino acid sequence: CASSSPRGITYEQYF.

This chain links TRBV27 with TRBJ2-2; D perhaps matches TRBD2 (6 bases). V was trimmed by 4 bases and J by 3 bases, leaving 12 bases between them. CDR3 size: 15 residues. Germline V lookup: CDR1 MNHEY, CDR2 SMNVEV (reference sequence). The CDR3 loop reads CASSSGGPYTGELFF. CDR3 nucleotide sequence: TGTGCCAGCAGTTCTGGAGGGCCGTACACCGGGGAGCTGTTTTTT.

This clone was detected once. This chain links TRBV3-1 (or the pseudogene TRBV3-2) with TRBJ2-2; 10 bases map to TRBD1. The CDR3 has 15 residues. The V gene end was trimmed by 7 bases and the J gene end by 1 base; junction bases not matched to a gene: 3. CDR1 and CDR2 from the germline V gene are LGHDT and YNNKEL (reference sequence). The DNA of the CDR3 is TGTGCCAGCAACCGGGACAGGGGGAACACCGGGGAGCTGTTTTTT. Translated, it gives CASNRDRGNTGELFF.

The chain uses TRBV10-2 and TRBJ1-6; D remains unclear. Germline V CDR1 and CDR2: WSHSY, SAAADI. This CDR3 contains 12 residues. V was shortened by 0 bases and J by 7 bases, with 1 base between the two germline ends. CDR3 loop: CASSESNSPLHF. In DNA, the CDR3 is TGCGCCAGCAGTGAGTCCAATTCACCCCTCCACTTT.

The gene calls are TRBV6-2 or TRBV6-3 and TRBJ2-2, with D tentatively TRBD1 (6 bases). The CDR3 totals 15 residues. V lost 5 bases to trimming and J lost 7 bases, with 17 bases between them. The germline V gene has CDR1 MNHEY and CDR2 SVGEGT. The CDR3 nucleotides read TGTGCCAGCAGTCGCGGACAGCAGGCTAGCGGGGAGCTGTTTTTT. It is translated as CASSRGQQASGELFF.

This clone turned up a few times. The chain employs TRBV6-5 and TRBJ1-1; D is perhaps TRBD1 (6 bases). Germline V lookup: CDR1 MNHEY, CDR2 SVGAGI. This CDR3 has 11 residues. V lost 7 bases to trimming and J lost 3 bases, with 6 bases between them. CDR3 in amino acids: CASTGDTEAFF. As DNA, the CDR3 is TGTGCCAGCACAGGGGACACTGAAGCTTTCTTT.

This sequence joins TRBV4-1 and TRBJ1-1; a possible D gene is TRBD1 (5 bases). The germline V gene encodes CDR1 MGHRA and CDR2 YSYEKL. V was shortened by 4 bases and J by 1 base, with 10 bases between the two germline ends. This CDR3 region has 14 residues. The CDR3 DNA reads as TGCGCCAGCAGCCGAGGGACGGGGAACACTGAAGCTTTCTTT. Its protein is CASSRGTGNTEAFF.

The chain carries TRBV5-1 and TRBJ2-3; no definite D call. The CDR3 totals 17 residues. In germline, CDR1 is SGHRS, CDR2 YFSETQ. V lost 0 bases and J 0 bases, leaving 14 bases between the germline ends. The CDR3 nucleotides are TGCGCCAGCAGCTTGGTGTCGGTACCCACCAGCACAGATACGCAGTATTTT. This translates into CASSLVSVPTSTDTQYF. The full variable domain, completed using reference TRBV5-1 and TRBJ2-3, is KAGVTQTPRYLIKTRGQQVTLSCSPISGHRSVSWYQQTPGQGLQFLFEYFSETQRNKGNFPGRFSGRQFSNSRSEMNVSTLELGDSALYLCASSLVSVPTSTDTQYFGPGTRLTVL.

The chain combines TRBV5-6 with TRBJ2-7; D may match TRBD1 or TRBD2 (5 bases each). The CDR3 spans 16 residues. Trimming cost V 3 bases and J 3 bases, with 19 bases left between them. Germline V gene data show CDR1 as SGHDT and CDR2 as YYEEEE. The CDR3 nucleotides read TGTGCCAGCAGCTATAGTAGGGGACCCGAGGACTACGAGCAGTACTTC. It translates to CASSYSRGPEDYEQYF.

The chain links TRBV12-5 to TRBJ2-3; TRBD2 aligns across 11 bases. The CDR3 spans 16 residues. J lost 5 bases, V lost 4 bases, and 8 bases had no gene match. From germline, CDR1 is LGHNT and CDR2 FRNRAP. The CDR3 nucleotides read TGTGCTAGTGGTTGGACCTATAGCGGGAGGGAAGATACGCAGTATTTT. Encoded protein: CASGWTYSGREDTQYF.

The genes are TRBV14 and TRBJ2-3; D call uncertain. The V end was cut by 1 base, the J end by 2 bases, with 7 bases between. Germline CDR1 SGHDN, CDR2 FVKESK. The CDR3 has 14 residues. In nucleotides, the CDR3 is TGTGCCAGCAGCCAAGTTGGCTACACAGATACGCAGTATTTT. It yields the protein CASSQVGYTDTQYF.

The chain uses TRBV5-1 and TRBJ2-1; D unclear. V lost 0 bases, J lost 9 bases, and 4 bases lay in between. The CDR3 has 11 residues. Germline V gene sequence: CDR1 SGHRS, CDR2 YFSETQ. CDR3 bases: TGCGCCAGCAGCTTGGGAAGTGAGCAGTTCTTC. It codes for CASSLGSEQFF.

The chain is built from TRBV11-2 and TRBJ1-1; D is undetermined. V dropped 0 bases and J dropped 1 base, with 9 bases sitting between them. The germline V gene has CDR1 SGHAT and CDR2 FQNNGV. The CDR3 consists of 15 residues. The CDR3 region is CASSLDSAWNTEAFF. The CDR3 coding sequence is TGTGCCAGCAGCTTAGATTCGGCGTGGAACACTGAAGCTTTCTTT.

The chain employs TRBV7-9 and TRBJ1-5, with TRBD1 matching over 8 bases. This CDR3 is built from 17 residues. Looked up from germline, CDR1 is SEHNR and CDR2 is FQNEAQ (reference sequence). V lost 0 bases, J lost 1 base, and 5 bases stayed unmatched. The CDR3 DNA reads TGTGCCAGCAGCTTAGCACAAGGACAGGGAAGCAATCAGCCCCAGCATTTT. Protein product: CASSLAQGQGSNQPQHF.

This chain's CDR3 is CATLVAAGNTIYF. The CDR3 DNA sequence: TGTGCCACCTTAGTGGCTGCTGGAAACACCATATATTTT. The rearrangement links TRBV28 to TRBJ1-3; D gene uncertain. Per the germline V gene, CDR1 is MDHEN and CDR2 is SYDVKM. The ends were cut back, 10 bases at V and 2 bases at J, with 12 bases in the middle. The CDR3 has 13 residues.

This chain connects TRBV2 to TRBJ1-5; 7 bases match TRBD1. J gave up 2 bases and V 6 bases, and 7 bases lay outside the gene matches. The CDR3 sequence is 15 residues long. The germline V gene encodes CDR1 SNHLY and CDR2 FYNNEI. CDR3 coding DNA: TGTGCCAGCAGGGTACAGGGGCTCGGCAATCAGCCCCAGCATTTT. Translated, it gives CASRVQGLGNQPQHF.

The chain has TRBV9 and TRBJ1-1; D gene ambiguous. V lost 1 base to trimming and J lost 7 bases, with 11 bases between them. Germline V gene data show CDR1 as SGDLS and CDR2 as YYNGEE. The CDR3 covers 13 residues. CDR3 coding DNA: TGTGCCAGCAGCGTATTTACCGAGGGTGAAGCTTTCTTT. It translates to CASSVFTEGEAFF.

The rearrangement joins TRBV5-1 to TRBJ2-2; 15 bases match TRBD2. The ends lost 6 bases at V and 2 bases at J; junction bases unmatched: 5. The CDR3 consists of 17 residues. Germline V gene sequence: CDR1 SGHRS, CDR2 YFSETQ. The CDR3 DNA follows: TGCGCCAGCACCTGGACTAGCGGGGGGGATAACACCGGGGAGCTGTTTTTT. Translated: CASTWTSGGDNTGELFF. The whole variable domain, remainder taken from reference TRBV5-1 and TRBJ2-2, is KAGVTQTPRYLIKTRGQQVTLSCSPISGHRSVSWYQQTPGQGLQFLFEYFSETQRNKGNFPGRFSGRQFSNSRSEMNVSTLELGDSALYLCASTWTSGGDNTGELFFGEGSRLTVL.

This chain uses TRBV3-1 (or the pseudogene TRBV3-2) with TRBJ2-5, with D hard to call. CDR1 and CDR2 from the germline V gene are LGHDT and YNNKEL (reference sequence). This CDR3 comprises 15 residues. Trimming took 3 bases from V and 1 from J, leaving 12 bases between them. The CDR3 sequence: CASSHWSELQETQYF. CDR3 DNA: TGTGCCAGCAGCCATTGGTCAGAGCTCCAAGAGACCCAGTACTTC.

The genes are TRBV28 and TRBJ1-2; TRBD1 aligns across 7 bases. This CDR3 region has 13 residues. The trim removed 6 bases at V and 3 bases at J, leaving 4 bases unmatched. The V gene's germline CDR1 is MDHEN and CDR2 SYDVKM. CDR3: CASRRGTDYGYTF. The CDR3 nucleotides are TGTGCCAGCAGGCGCGGGACAGACTATGGCTACACCTTC.

In nucleotides, the CDR3 is TGTGCCAGCTCACCCCCCTCACGGAATCAGCCCCAGCATTTT. This sequence encodes CASSPPSRNQPQHF. This chain uses TRBV18 with TRBJ1-5; no clear D gene. V dropped 3 bases and J dropped 4 bases, with 10 bases sitting between them. CDR1 and CDR2 from the germline V gene are KGHSH and LQKENI. This CDR3 contains 14 residues.